Presented here are 13 T cell receptor beta chains from one specimen sequenced in a study of cytomegalovirus exposure and HLA in healthy donors. It was with 60 Vbeta and 13 Jbeta primers that the PCR ran. Repertoires were generated with immunoSEQ multiplex PCR, while TCRdb's copy carries only in-frame clones and drops some. The table lists about 70,000 clones, around 69% of them singletons. Material: PBMCs. Source of these receptors: a human donor in good health.

The J gene is TRBJ1-2, the V gene TRBV11-2, with D possibly TRBD1 on 5 matching bases. Germline V gives CDR1 SGHAT, CDR2 FQNNGV. The CDR3 runs 16 residues. The V end lost 0 bases, the J end lost 5 bases, and 16 bases lay between the germline ends. The CDR3 reads CASSLDLKREGYGYTF. The CDR3, as DNA: TGTGCCAGCAGCTTAGATCTTAAGAGGGAGGGGTATGGCTACACCTTC.

This chain connects TRBV30 to TRBJ2-3; 10 bases are shared with TRBD2. Per germline, CDR1 GTSNPN and CDR2 SVGIG (reference sequence). The CDR3 totals 14 residues. With V trimmed by 4 bases and J by 9 bases, 10 bases remained unmatched. The CDR3 is CAWKVTSGIETQYF. As DNA, the CDR3 is TGTGCCTGGAAAGTAACTAGCGGGATAGAAACGCAGTATTTT.

The chain uses TRBV2 and TRBJ2-3; TRBD2 aligns across 8 bases. The CDR3 extends over 15 amino acids. Looked up from germline, CDR1 is SNHLY and CDR2 is FYNNEI. V lost 7 bases to trimming and J lost 2 bases; unmatched junction nucleotides: 8. The CDR3 nucleotides read TGTGCCAGCAATCGGCTAGCGGGCCCCACAGATACGCAGTATTTT. Translated, it gives CASNRLAGPTDTQYF.

The chain joins TRBV7-9 to TRBJ2-5, with 7 positions matching TRBD1. This CDR3 region has 18 residues. CDR1 SEHNR and CDR2 FQNEAQ come from the germline V gene (reference sequence). The V and J ends lost 1 base and 1 base, in that order; junction bases with no gene match: 12. CDR3 residues: CASSLERTGWRSQETQYF. The CDR3 DNA is TGTGCCAGCAGCTTAGAGCGGACAGGCTGGAGAAGCCAAGAGACCCAGTACTTC.

The V call is TRBV6-5, the J call TRBJ2-7; no clear D gene. Germline loops: CDR1 MNHEY, CDR2 SVGAGI. CDR3 size: 13 residues. With 2 bases removed from V and 4 bases from J, the gap between germline ends came to 9 bases. The CDR3 region is CASSYTQSYEQYF. The CDR3 nucleotides read TGTGCCAGCAGTTACACACAGAGTTACGAGCAGTACTTC.

The J gene is TRBJ2-7, the V gene TRBV25-1; TRBD1 agrees at 8 bases. The length of the CDR3 is 14 residues. CDR1 MGHDK and CDR2 SYGVNS come from the germline V gene. V dropped 8 bases and J dropped 5; count of bases not matched to a gene: 11. The CDR3 DNA sequence: TGTGCCAGCTCAGCCCAGGGGGCGCAGGACGAGCAGTACTTC. Its translation: CASSAQGAQDEQYF.

The CDR3: CSVEDTSGTDTQYF. CDR3 in DNA: TGCAGCGTTGAAGACACTAGCGGCACAGATACGCAGTATTTT. The V call is TRBV29-1, the J call TRBJ2-3, with 7 nucleotides matching TRBD2. The V and J ends lost 0 bases and 1 base, in that order; junction bases with no gene match: 1. Germline values: CDR1 SQVTM, CDR2 ANQGSEA. The length of the CDR3 is 14 residues.

The chain couples TRBV9 to TRBJ2-2; 9 positions agree with TRBD2. V trimming: 1 base; J trimming: 6 bases; junction bases outside the gene matches: 13. The CDR3 totals 18 residues. Germline V gene data show CDR1 as SGDLS and CDR2 as YYNGEE. In DNA, the CDR3 is TGTGCCAGCAGCGTAAAAGTGATGGAGATAGCGGGAGCCGGGGAGCTGTTTTTT. Protein product: CASSVKVMEIAGAGELFF.

This clone has a handful of counts. Mismatch with germline at one junction end may stem from a read error. This chain connects TRBV7-9 to TRBJ2-7; 8 bases are a match to TRBD1. Germline CDR1 is SEHNR and CDR2 is FQNEAQ (reference sequence). This CDR3 has 16 amino acids. In nucleotides, the CDR3 is TGTTCCAGCAGCTTAGCGCTGGCACAGGGGGTTCACGAGCAGTACTTC. Encoded protein: CSSSLALAQGVHEQYF.

V gene TRBV27 combines with J gene TRBJ2-7, with 8 nucleotides matching TRBD1. The CDR3 runs to 13 residues. J gave up 1 base and V 7 bases, and 3 bases lay outside the gene matches. The germline V gene encodes CDR1 MNHEY and CDR2 SMNVEV (reference sequence). Here the CDR3 DNA reads TGTGCCAGCACTCAGGGGGCGTCCTACGAGCAGTACTTC. Amino acid sequence: CASTQGASYEQYF.

This clone was counted once. The genes are TRBV11-3 and TRBJ1-1; 7 bases agree with TRBD1. The trim removed 4 bases at V and 4 bases at J, leaving 3 bases unmatched. Germline V CDR1 and CDR2: SGHNT, YENEEA. The CDR3 runs 13 residues. The CDR3 sequence: CASSSRDSTEAFF. CDR3 coding DNA: TGTGCCAGCAGCTCCCGGGACAGCACTGAAGCTTTCTTT.

This clone was seen more than once but under ten times. This chain links TRBV6-5 with TRBJ1-2, with 9 bases lining up with TRBD1. Germline V CDR1 and CDR2: MNHEY, SVGAGI. The V gene end was trimmed by 6 bases and the J gene end by 5 bases; junction bases not matched to a gene: 4. This CDR3 spans 13 amino acids. The CDR3 sequence: CASRGTGRYGYTF. CDR3 DNA sequence: TGTGCCAGCAGGGGGACAGGGAGGTATGGCTACACCTTC.

V usage is TRBV5-1 and J usage is TRBJ2-2; 8 positions agree with TRBD1. V lost 5 bases and J lost 0; bases outside the gene matches: 3. CDR1 and CDR2 (germline): SGHRS, YFSETQ. The CDR3 loop spans 15 amino acids. In nucleotides, the CDR3 is TGCGCCAGCAGTTCGACAGGGGCGAACACCGGGGAGCTGTTTTTT. It codes for CASSSTGANTGELFF.